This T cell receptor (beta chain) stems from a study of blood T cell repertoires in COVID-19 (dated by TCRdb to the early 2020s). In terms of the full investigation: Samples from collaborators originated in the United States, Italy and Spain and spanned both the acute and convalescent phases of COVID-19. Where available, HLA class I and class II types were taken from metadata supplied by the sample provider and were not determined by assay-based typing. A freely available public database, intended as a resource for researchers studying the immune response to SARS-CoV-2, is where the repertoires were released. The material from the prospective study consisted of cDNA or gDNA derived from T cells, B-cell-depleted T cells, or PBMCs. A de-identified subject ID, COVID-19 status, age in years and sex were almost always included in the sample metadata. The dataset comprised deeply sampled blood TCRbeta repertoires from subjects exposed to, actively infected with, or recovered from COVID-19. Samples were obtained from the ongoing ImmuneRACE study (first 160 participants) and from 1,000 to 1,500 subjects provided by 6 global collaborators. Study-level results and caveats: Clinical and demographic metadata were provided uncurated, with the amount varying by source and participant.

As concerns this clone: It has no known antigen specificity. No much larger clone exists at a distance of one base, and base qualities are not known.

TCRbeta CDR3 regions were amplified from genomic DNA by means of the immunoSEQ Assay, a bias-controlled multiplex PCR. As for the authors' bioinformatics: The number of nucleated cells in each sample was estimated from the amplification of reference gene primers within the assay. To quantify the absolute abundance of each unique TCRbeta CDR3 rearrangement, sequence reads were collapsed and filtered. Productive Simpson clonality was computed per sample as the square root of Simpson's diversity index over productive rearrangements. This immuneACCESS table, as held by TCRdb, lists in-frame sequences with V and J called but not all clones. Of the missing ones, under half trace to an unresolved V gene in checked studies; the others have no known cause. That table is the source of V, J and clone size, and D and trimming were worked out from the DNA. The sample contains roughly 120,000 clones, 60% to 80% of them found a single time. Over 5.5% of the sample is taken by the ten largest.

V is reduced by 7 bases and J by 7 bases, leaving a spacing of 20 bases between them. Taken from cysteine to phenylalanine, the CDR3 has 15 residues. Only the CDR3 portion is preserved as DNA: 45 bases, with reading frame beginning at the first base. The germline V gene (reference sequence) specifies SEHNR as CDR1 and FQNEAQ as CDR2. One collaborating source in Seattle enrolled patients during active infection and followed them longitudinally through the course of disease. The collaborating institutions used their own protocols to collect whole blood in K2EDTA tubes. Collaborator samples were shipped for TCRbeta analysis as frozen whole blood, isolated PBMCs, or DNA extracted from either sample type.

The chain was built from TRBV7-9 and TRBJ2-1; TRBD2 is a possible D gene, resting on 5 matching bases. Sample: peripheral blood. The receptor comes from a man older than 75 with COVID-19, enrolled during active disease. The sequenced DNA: TGTGCCAGCACCCTCGACTCCCGGGGTTTGAATGAGCAGTTCTTC. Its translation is CASTLDSRGLNEQFF.